This T cell receptor (beta chain) derives from a study of memory CD4+ T cells and cytomegalovirus serostatus. In the original processing: Out-of-frame sequences were removed, leaving a few million distinct TCRbeta sequences. Sequenced by immunoSEQ multiplex PCR; TCRdb stores in-frame clones only, minus some. For V, J and clone size, that table is used; D and trimming come from the DNA. The sample carries 75,000 to 90,000 clones, 75% to 90% recorded once. Note on this clone: The antigen remains unidentified.

Single viable CD3+CD4+CD8-CD45RO+ cells were sorted as the memory CD4+ T cells. Serum IgG to CMV pp150, pp28, p38 and p52 defined serostatus. Study conclusions and caveats: Suggested: most of the CMV-linked TCR signature lies in CD4+ memory cells. CD4+ memory repertoires contained about two fifths of the 164 reported CMV TCRbeta sequences.

The receptor was derived from an adult in good health and CMV-seronegative. The sequenced sample consisted of memory CD4+ T cells from blood.

The CDR3 region is CASSPWGDSYNEQFF. The CDR3 DNA follows: TGTGCCAGCAGCCCCTGGGGGGACTCCTACAATGAGCAGTTCTTC. The V gene is TRBV7-9, the J gene TRBJ2-1, with D possibly being TRBD2 (6 bases). The germline CDR1 and CDR2 sequences are SEHNR and FQNEAQ (reference sequence). The CDR3 consists of 15 residues. Trimming cost V 5 bases and J 0 bases, with 11 bases left between them.